These 15 T cell receptor beta chains originate from one sample sequenced in a study of cytomegalovirus exposure and HLA in healthy donors. In the PCR, 60 Vbeta and 13 Jbeta primers were used. Sequenced by immunoSEQ multiplex PCR; TCRdb stores in-frame clones only, minus some. Of 120,000 to 150,000 clones listed, about three quarters are singletons. Input material: PBMCs. All receptors come from a man aged 35 to 55 in good health and CMV-seropositive.

The chain is built from TRBV19 and TRBJ2-7; perhaps TRBD2 as D (5 bases). The CDR3 runs to 14 residues. Germline CDR1 and CDR2: LNHDA and SQIVND (reference sequence). Trimming took 3 bases from V and 2 from J, leaving 11 bases between them. The CDR3 loop is CASSMRRAPYEQYF. The CDR3 DNA follows: TGTGCCAGTAGTATGAGGCGGGCCCCCTACGAGCAGTACTTC.

This chain uses TRBV11-3 with TRBJ2-1, with a possible D match to TRBD2 (5 bases). Germline-derived CDR1 and CDR2 are SGHNT and YENEEA. There are 14 residues in the CDR3. V was shortened by 5 bases and J by 9 bases, with 17 bases between the two germline ends. The CDR3 spells CASSQRLGLTEQFF. The DNA for the CDR3 is TGTGCCAGCAGCCAGCGGCTCGGTCTCACTGAGCAGTTCTTC.

The sample holds one count of this clone. This chain uses TRBV19 with TRBJ2-3; D not certain. The CDR3 loop spans 16 amino acids. Trimming took off 1 base at V and 0 bases at J, with 11 bases between the two ends. From germline, CDR1 is LNHDA and CDR2 SQIVND (reference sequence). As DNA, the CDR3 is TGTGCCAGTAGTATAGGGCAGGCCTCTAGCACAGATACGCAGTATTTT. Protein sequence: CASSIGQASSTDTQYF.

In DNA form, the CDR3 reads TGTGCCAGCAGCCCGTGGACAGGGCGGTGGAATGAGCAGTTCTTC. Protein: CASSPWTGRWNEQFF. J is TRBJ2-1 and V is TRBV9; 8 bases map to TRBD1. Germline-derived CDR1 and CDR2 are SGDLS and YYNGEE. The CDR3 sequence is 15 residues long. V was pared by 4 bases and J by 7 bases, with 10 bases of the junction left unmatched. The full variable domain, completed using reference TRBV9 and TRBJ2-1, is DSGVTQTPKHLITATGQRVTLRCSPRSGDLSVYWYQQSLDQGLQFLIQYYNGEERAKGNILERFSAQQFPDLHSELNLSSLELGDSALYFCASSPWTGRWNEQFFGPGTRLTVL.

J is TRBJ1-5 and V is TRBV5-6; TRBD1 is a possible D gene (5 bases). The germline V and J ends were trimmed by 5 bases and 5 bases, with 17 bases remaining between them. CDR3 length: 15 residues. Germline values: CDR1 SGHDT, CDR2 YYEEEE. The CDR3 bases are TGTGCCAGCAGTCTCGGGGGGGTTCCCGATCAGCCCCAGCATTTT. Translated: CASSLGGVPDQPQHF.

The chain uses TRBV11-3 and TRBJ1-5; 7 bases fit TRBD1. With V trimmed by 2 bases and J by 6 bases, 10 bases remained unmatched. The CDR3 sequence is 16 residues long. Per the germline V gene, CDR1 is SGHNT and CDR2 is YENEEA. The CDR3 spells CASSLYPGGRSQPQHF. DNA for the CDR3: TGTGCCAGCAGCTTATACCCAGGGGGGAGGAGTCAGCCCCAGCATTTT.

The V gene is TRBV5-5, the J gene TRBJ2-7; no definite D call. Germline CDR1 is SGHKS and CDR2 is YYEKEE (reference sequence). CDR3 length equals 13 residues. V was pared by 4 bases and J by 1 base, with 9 bases between. Here the CDR3 reads CASSPGPSYEQYF. In nucleotides, the CDR3 is TGTGCCAGCAGCCCTGGCCCATCCTACGAGCAGTACTTC.

This rearrangement joins TRBV10-1 to TRBJ2-7; D unresolved. Trimming took off 3 bases at V and 5 bases at J, with 17 bases between the two ends. The CDR3 consists of 15 residues. CDR1 and CDR2 from the germline V gene are WNHNN and SYGVQD (reference sequence). This CDR3 is CASSDGRPPSHEQYF. CDR3 coding DNA: TGCGCCAGCAGTGATGGGCGTCCCCCTTCGCACGAGCAGTACTTC.

The chain joins TRBV5-1 to TRBJ1-3; a weak D match, TRBD1 (5 bases). Trimming shortened V by 5 bases and J by 0 bases, and 12 bases separated the two germline ends. The CDR3 sequence is 15 residues long. Germline-derived CDR1 and CDR2 are SGHRS and YFSETQ. CDR3 DNA sequence: TGCGCCAGCAGTCACGACAGAAGCTCTGGAAACACCATATATTTT. Protein: CASSHDRSSGNTIYF.

This clone was detected only a few times. The V gene is TRBV7-9, the J gene TRBJ1-6, with 7 bases fitting TRBD1. The CDR3 consists of 14 residues. V lost 5 bases to trimming and J lost 6 bases; unmatched junction nucleotides: 4. Germline V gene sequence: CDR1 SEHNR, CDR2 FQNEAQ (reference sequence). CDR3 nucleotides: TGTGCCAGCAGCACCGGGACAGTTAATTCACCCCTCCACTTT. This gives the protein CASSTGTVNSPLHF. Drawing the rest from reference TRBV7-9 and TRBJ1-6, the complete variable domain is DTGVSQNPRHKITKRGQNVTFRCDPISEHNRLYWYRQTLGQGPEFLTYFQNEAQLEKSRLLSDRFSAERPKGSFSTLEIQRTEQGDSAMYLCASSTGTVNSPLHFGNGTRLTVT.

The chain has TRBV9 and TRBJ1-1; no reliable D call. Per the germline V gene, CDR1 is SGDLS and CDR2 is YYNGEE. The length of the CDR3 is 14 residues. Trimming took off 0 bases at V and 0 bases at J, with 6 bases between the two ends. This chain's CDR3 is CASSVGPVNTEAFF. The CDR3 DNA follows: TGTGCCAGCAGCGTAGGCCCAGTGAACACTGAAGCTTTCTTT.

The chain joins TRBV6-6 to TRBJ1-3; TRBD1 matches 7 bases. V shed 2 bases and J 2 bases; nucleotides not matched to a gene: 6. Per germline, CDR1 MNHNY and CDR2 SVGAGI (reference sequence). CDR3 length: 16 amino acids. Here the CDR3 DNA reads TGTGCCAGCAGTTACCTCCGAACAGGGGCTGGAAACACCATATATTTT. Its protein product is CASSYLRTGAGNTIYF.

This chain uses TRBV7-9 with TRBJ1-3; D might be TRBD1 (6 bases). The germline gives CDR1 SEHNR, CDR2 FQNEAQ (reference sequence). The CDR3 runs to 15 residues. Deletions cut 3 bases from V and 2 bases from J, with 11 bases between. The CDR3 DNA is TGTGCCAGCAGCTTTACAGGGAATGCTGGAAACACCATATATTTT. It specifies CASSFTGNAGNTIYF. Combining the CDR3 with reference TRBV7-9 and TRBJ1-3 gives the whole variable domain DTGVSQNPRHKITKRGQNVTFRCDPISEHNRLYWYRQTLGQGPEFLTYFQNEAQLEKSRLLSDRFSAERPKGSFSTLEIQRTEQGDSAMYLCASSFTGNAGNTIYFGEGSWLTVV.

This chain uses TRBV7-2 with TRBJ2-5; 8 bases are a match to TRBD2. V shed 2 bases and J 4 bases; nucleotides not matched to a gene: 6. The CDR3 covers 15 residues. Germline V gene sequence: CDR1 SGHTA, CDR2 FQGNSA. The CDR3 loop is CASSLYAGGSETQYF. In DNA, the CDR3 is TGTGCCAGCAGCTTATACGCGGGAGGTTCAGAGACCCAGTACTTC.

V usage is TRBV9 and J usage is TRBJ2-7; 7 bases align to TRBD2. Germline V lookup: CDR1 SGDLS, CDR2 YYNGEE. The CDR3 spans 16 residues. The ends lost 0 bases at V and 2 bases at J; junction bases unmatched: 8. The CDR3 coding sequence is TGTGCCAGCAGCGTAGGGGGTCTAGCGGAAGCCTACGAGCAGTACTTC. It yields the protein CASSVGGLAEAYEQYF.